A selection of T cell receptor beta chains follows, all from one sample in a study of shared T cell receptors in the human thymus. The data were produced by immunoSEQ multiplex PCR, yet TCRdb's version contains in-frame clones alone and is incomplete. Here the sample spans some 660,000 clones, approximately 87% being singletons. The sample also formed part of further work on human thymus T cells.

The sequencing input was thymocytes. The receptors derive from a boy less than two years old with a congenital heart defect. The CDR3 runs from the conserved cysteine through the conserved F or W. A D gene is named only where the DNA matches it firmly. Expanded clones are given a class, and other clones once, few, many or no size at all.

V,D,size,J,DNA,CDR3
TRBV5-8,-,once,TRBJ2-5,TGTGCCAGCAGTCCTTTAGCTAGTCACCAAGAGACCCAGTACTTC,CASSPLASHQETQYF
TRBV7-9,TRBD1,-,TRBJ2-2,TGTGCCAGCAGCCCGGGAAGGACAGGGAACACCGGGGAGCTGTTTTTT,CASSPGRTGNTGELFF
TRBV10-3,-,-,TRBJ2-6,TGTGCCACCAAATGCTCTGGGGCCAACGTCCTGACTTTC,CATKCSGANVLTF
TRBV30,TRBD1,-,TRBJ1-4,TGTGCCTGGAGTGTACGGCGGACAGGGAATGAAAAACTGTTTTTT,CAWSVRRTGNEKLFF
TRBV28,-,-,TRBJ1-2,TGTGCCAGCAGTACCAGTAGGCCGAGCTCAATTGACTTCGAATCCAACTATGGCTACACCTTC,CASSTSRPSSIDFESNYGYTF
TRBV4-2,-,-,TRBJ2-1,TGTGCCAGCAGCCAAGGACTAAACACTGATCTAAAATACAATGAGCAGTTCTTC,CASSQGLNTDLKYNEQFF
TRBV6-5,-,few,TRBJ1-1,TGTGCCAGCAGTTATAGACACTTGGGTGAAGCTTTCTTT,CASSYRHLGEAFF
TRBV10-3,-,-,TRBJ2-5,TGTGCCATCAGTGAAGTTACGGGGGAGACCCAGTACTTC,CAISEVTGETQYF
TRBV7-9,-,-,TRBJ2-7,TGTGCCAGCAGCTTAAACAGGGTCTACGAGCAGTACTTC,CASSLNRVYEQYF
TRBV28,TRBD2,-,TRBJ2-3,TGTGCCAGCAGTTTACGTATAGCGGGTGACACAGATACGCAGTATTTT,CASSLRIAGDTDTQYF
TRBV6-5,-,-,TRBJ1-2,TGTGCCAGCAGGACCGGGGGGATAGGTGGCTACACCTTC,CASRTGGIGGYTF
TRBV7-6,TRBD1,once,TRBJ2-7,TGTGCCAGCAGCCGGGACAGGGAGTACGAGCAGTACTTC,CASSRDREYEQYF
TRBV28,-,-,TRBJ1-5,TGTGCCAGCATAGATGGGGGGTATAGCAATCAGCCCCAGCATTTT,CASIDGGYSNQPQHF
TRBV15,-,once,TRBJ2-1,TGTGCCACCAGCAGAGGCAGGGTAGATGAGCAGTTCTTC,CATSRGRVDEQFF
TRBV30,-,-,TRBJ1-1,TGTGCCTGGAGTTCCCCGGGACAGAACACTGAAGCTTTCTTT,CAWSSPGQNTEAFF
TRBV7-9,TRBD2,-,TRBJ2-7,TGTGCCAGCAGCTTATTTGGCCCACCCGGGACTAGCTATCACGAGCAGTACTTC,CASSLFGPPGTSYHEQYF
TRBV14,-,-,TRBJ1-5,TGTGCCAGCAGCCGAGGTCGCAATCAGCCCCAGCATTTT,CASSRGRNQPQHF
TRBV29-1,TRBD2,few,TRBJ2-1,TGCAGCGTAGACTTAAACGGACTAGCGGGGGGGTATAGCTCCTACAATGAGCAGTTCTTC,CSVDLNGLAGGYSSYNEQFF
TRBV4-3,-,-,TRBJ1-1,TGCGCCAGCAGCCAAAACGCGGACAAAAAGCGGGGGAGGGATATTCACACTGAAGCTTTCTTT,CASSQNADKKRGRDIHTEAFF
TRBV27,-,-,TRBJ2-1,TGTGCCAGCAGGTCTAGCGCCAATGAGCAGTTCTTC,CASRSSANEQFF
TRBV5-8,-,-,TRBJ1-1,TGTGCCAGCAGCTTGTTCTTTGAATTCGCGGGGGATCGGGCTTTCTTT,CASSLFFEFAGDRAFF
TRBV7-6,-,-,TRBJ1-1,TGTGCCAGCAGCCGAGCGAAAGGGGCGGGGAGAGACACTGAAGCTTTCTTT,CASSRAKGAGRDTEAFF
TRBV6-5,TRBD2,few,TRBJ2-1,TGTGCCAGCAGTCGCGGGGGTTCGTACAATGAGCAGTTCTTC,CASSRGGSYNEQFF
TRBV19,-,-,TRBJ2-4,TGTGCCAGTAGTAAGGACAGCGAAAACATTCAGTACTTC,CASSKDSENIQYF
TRBV30,-,-,TRBJ2-7,TGTGCCTGGAAGTACAACAGAGGGTCCTACGAGCAGTACTTC,CAWKYNRGSYEQYF
TRBV27,TRBD2,-,TRBJ2-3,TGTGCCAGCAGTCGCAAGCGGGAGACGACAGATACGCAGTATTTT,CASSRKRETTDTQYF
TRBV4-3,TRBD1,-,TRBJ1-1,TGCGCCAGCACCACTACAGGGGTGAACACTGAAGCTTTCTTT,CASTTTGVNTEAFF
TRBV9,-,few,TRBJ1-1,TGTGCCAGCAGCAGAAGGGGATTTGTCAAGGGGACTGAAGCTTTCTTT,CASSRRGFVKGTEAFF
TRBV5-6,-,-,TRBJ1-6,TGTGCCAGCAGCATCAGACAGGACGATAATTCACCCCTCCACTTT,CASSIRQDDNSPLHF
TRBV6-1,-,once,TRBJ1-5,TGTGCCAGCAGTGAATGGGGGGGGGCGGGGCAGCCCCAGCATTTT,CASSEWGGAGQPQHF
TRBV6-5,-,-,TRBJ2-5,TGTGCCAGCAGAGACAGCCAAGAGACCCAGTACTTC,CASRDSQETQYF
TRBV28,-,few,TRBJ1-2,TGTGCCAGCATTGGCCCCTTCTTATCGGGAGGGGATGGCTACACCTTC,CASIGPFLSGGDGYTF
TRBV6-1,-,-,TRBJ1-1,TGTGCCAGCAGTGATACGGACAGTAAGAACACTGAAGCTTTCTTT,CASSDTDSKNTEAFF
TRBV4-3,-,-,TRBJ2-5,TGCGCCAGCAGCCTCAGCTTCAGGGACAAAGAGACCCAGTACTTC,CASSLSFRDKETQYF
TRBV4-2,TRBD2,-,TRBJ2-7,TGTGCCAGCAGCCACTACCTCGAGGGAGGGCCCTACGAGCAGTACTTC,CASSHYLEGGPYEQYF
TRBV4-3,TRBD2,-,TRBJ2-7,TGCGCCAGCAGCCCTACGGGACTAGCGGAGCCCTACGAGCAGTACTTC,CASSPTGLAEPYEQYF
TRBV11-2,TRBD1,-,TRBJ2-5,TGTGCCAGCAGCACCTTCGGACAGGGGTCTTATGAGACCCAGTACTTC,CASSTFGQGSYETQYF
TRBV5-4,-,-,TRBJ1-5,TGTGCCAGCAGCTTGGCTGGGGCAGGACAGCCCCAGCATTTT,CASSLAGAGQPQHF
TRBV4-1,-,-,TRBJ2-1,TGCGCCAGCAGGGGTTCGACAGAATACAATGAGCAGTTCTTC,CASRGSTEYNEQFF
TRBV7-9,TRBD2,-,TRBJ2-6,TGTGCCAGCAGCTTCGGGACTAGCGGGGGGAGCTCTGGGGCCAACGTCCTGACTTTC,CASSFGTSGGSSGANVLTF
TRBV27,TRBD2,-,TRBJ2-7,TGTGCCAGCAGGCTAGCGGGCCGACCCTACGAGCAGTACTTC,CASRLAGRPYEQYF
TRBV5-1,TRBD1,-,TRBJ2-2,TGCGCCAGCAGCTGGACACAGGACAGGGGAACCGGGGAGCTGTTTTTT,CASSWTQDRGTGELFF
TRBV28,-,once,TRBJ2-1,TGTGCCAGCAGCCAGATCCTCAATGAGCAGTTCTTC,CASSQILNEQFF
TRBV7-9,TRBD1,few,TRBJ1-1,TGTGCCAGCAGCACACGGACAGGAATGAACACTGAAGCTTTCTTT,CASSTRTGMNTEAFF
TRBV4-3,-,-,TRBJ1-6,TGCGCCAGCAGCCAAGATATTCCCAGGGCCGATAATTCACCCCTCCACTTT,CASSQDIPRADNSPLHF
TRBV29-1,TRBD2,-,TRBJ2-5,TGCAGCGTTGCTAGCGGGGTACAAGAGACCCAGTACTTC,CSVASGVQETQYF
TRBV5-1,TRBD1,-,TRBJ1-1,TGCGCCAGCAGCTCCGGACAGGGCCCCTATGGGGCCACTGAAGCTTTCTTT,CASSSGQGPYGATEAFF
TRBV29-1,TRBD1,once,TRBJ2-3,TGCAGCGTTGGGGTAGGGGGCTCAGATACGCAGTATTTT,CSVGVGGSDTQYF
TRBV28,TRBD1,-,TRBJ1-2,TGTGCCAGCAGTTTACCCCCCCCATACAGGGGCCGGTACTATGGCTACACCTTC,CASSLPPPYRGRYYGYTF
TRBV19,TRBD1,-,TRBJ1-1,TGTGCCAGTAGCAGGCCGGGACAGGGCTCCAGGAACACTGAAGCTTTCTTT,CASSRPGQGSRNTEAFF
TRBV19,TRBD1,-,TRBJ1-5,TGTGCCAGTAGTATAGGGCAGGGGGCAGATGGCAATCAGCCCCAGCATTTT,CASSIGQGADGNQPQHF
TRBV28,-,-,TRBJ1-2,TGTGCCAGCAGTTTATTTGGACAGACGATCTATGGCTACACCTTC,CASSLFGQTIYGYTF
TRBV28,-,-,TRBJ1-5,TGTGCCAGCAGTTTACCCCGAGATCAGCCCCAGCATTTT,CASSLPRDQPQHF
TRBV6-5,-,few,TRBJ2-2,TGTGCCAGCAGTTACGGCCGGAACACCGGGGAGCTGTTTTTT,CASSYGRNTGELFF
TRBV29-1,TRBD1,-,TRBJ1-1,TGCAGCGTACAGGGGATGAACACTGAAGCTTTCTTT,CSVQGMNTEAFF
TRBV9,-,-,TRBJ2-5,TGTGCCAGCAGCGTAGATACAGTGCAAGAGACCCAGTACTTC,CASSVDTVQETQYF
TRBV9,-,-,TRBJ1-1,TGTGCCAGCAGCGGCCTATCCGTAGGAGGGAAGCTCTTGAACACTGAAGCTTTCTTT,CASSGLSVGGKLLNTEAFF
TRBV7-3,TRBD1,-,TRBJ2-2,TGTGCCAGCAGCTTATTCGGGACAGCGAACACCGGGGAGCTGTTTTTT,CASSLFGTANTGELFF